The next 4 T cell receptor beta chains were all read from a single sample in a study of cytomegalovirus exposure and HLA in healthy donors. Both 60 Vbeta primers and 13 Jbeta primers went into the PCR. Assay: immunoSEQ multiplex PCR; the TCRdb copy retains only in-frame clones and omits some. This table holds 85,000 to 110,000 clones. The sample was PBMCs. Receptor source: a man between 35 and 55 years old in good health and CMV-seronegative.

The chain carries TRBV6-5 and TRBJ1-2; TRBD1 agrees at 7 bases. This CDR3 has 14 residues. Germline CDR1 reads MNHEY; CDR2 reads SVGAGI. Trimming removed 7 bases from V and 2 bases from J; junction bases left unmatched: 7. As DNA, the CDR3 is TGTGCCAGCAAGGAGACAGGGACCAACTATGGCTACACCTTC. This gives the protein CASKETGTNYGYTF.

This CDR3 is CASSRRQGSATNEKLFF. For the CDR3, the DNA is TGTGCCAGCAGCCGGAGACAGGGTTCTGCAACTAATGAAAAACTGTTTTTT. The chain carries TRBV2 and TRBJ1-4, with 7 positions matching TRBD1. V dropped 6 bases and J dropped 0; count of bases not matched to a gene: 10. CDR3 length: 17 residues. CDR1 and CDR2 (germline): SNHLY, FYNNEI.

V and J are TRBV4-1 and TRBJ2-7, with D possibly being TRBD2 (5 bases). This CDR3 is 14 amino acids long. The V gene lost 0 bases and the J gene lost 6 bases, with 12 bases spanning the gap. Looked up from germline, CDR1 is MGHRA and CDR2 is YSYEKL. The CDR3, as DNA: TGCGCCAGCAGCCAAGAACCGGGCCGGGGCGAGCAGTACTTC. Its protein product is CASSQEPGRGEQYF.

The chain has TRBV2 and TRBJ2-1; TRBD1 matches 9 bases. The CDR3 is 16 residues long. Looked up from germline, CDR1 is SNHLY and CDR2 is FYNNEI. V was pared by 6 bases and J by 7 bases, with 13 bases of the junction left unmatched. DNA of the CDR3: TGTGCCAGCAGAGAATACGGGACAGGGTCTAGAAATGAGCAGTTCTTC. Translating gives CASREYGTGSRNEQFF.